These 25 T cell receptor beta chains share one sample of origin, sequenced in a study of regulatory T cells in long-lasting Graves disease. This sample's time point: newly diagnosed GD, antithyroid drugs for less than 3 months. RNA from PBMCs was the source of the TCR library. CDR3-region Arm-PCR and iRepertoire HTBI primers produced the TCR beta libraries. TCRdb called the multiplex PCR reads again in MiXCR, with one record for every CDR3 protein. Of roughly 420,000 distinct CDR3 sequences listed, about 15% are singletons. These data also formed part of another study, on T cells in Graves' hyperthyroidism and ophthalmopathy.

Sample: peripheral blood mononuclear cells (PBMCs), taken at new diagnosis, from a patient treated with antithyroid drugs. All receptors derive from a woman younger than 30 with Graves disease.

This clonotype was observed many times. The CDR3, as DNA: TGTGCCAGCAGTTTAGGAGGAACCATTCCGGGCCTCGAGCAGTACTTC. Translation: CASSLGGTIPGLEQYF. The genes are TRBV12-3 or TRBV12-4 and TRBJ2-7; D not certain. Trimming shortened V by 1 base and J by 6 bases, and 19 bases separated the two germline ends. CDR3 size: 16 residues.

The rearrangement joins TRBV30 to TRBJ2-7; the D call may be TRBD1 or TRBD2 (6 bases each). The ends were cut back, 4 bases at V and 0 bases at J, with 22 bases in the middle. CDR3 length: 17 amino acids. CDR1 and CDR2 from the germline V gene are GTSNPN and SVGIG (reference sequence). CDR3 in DNA: TGTGCCTGGATCTCGGAGGGACAACCGACCTCCTCCTACGAGCAGTACTTC. As protein: CAWISEGQPTSSYEQYF.

This clonotype was seen ten or more times. The genes are TRBV20-1 and TRBJ1-6, with D hard to call. Trimming removed 3 bases at V and 5 bases at J, with 8 bases between. This CDR3 is 13 amino acids long. Germline assignment: CDR1 DFQATT and CDR2 SNEGSKA (reference sequence). This CDR3 is CSARDFNNSPLHF. CDR3 sequence (DNA): TGCAGTGCTAGGGACTTTAATAATTCACCCCTCCACTTT.

CDR3 amino acids: CASSLGTTLYEAFF. The CDR3 DNA sequence: TGTGCCAGCAGCCTGGGGACTACACTCTATGAAGCTTTCTTT. This chain connects TRBV5-6 to TRBJ1-1; weak D call: TRBD1 (5 bases). The V gene's germline CDR1 is SGHDT and CDR2 YYEEEE. Trimming cost V 4 bases and J 7 bases, with 17 bases left between them. The CDR3 is 14 residues long. Full variable domain (rest looked up from reference TRBV5-6 and TRBJ1-1): DAGVTQSPTHLIKTRGQQVTLRCSPKSGHDTVSWYQQALGQGPQFIFQYYEEEERQRGNFPDRFSGHQFPNYSSELNVNALLLGDSALYLCASSLGTTLYEAFFGQGTRLTVV.

The chain carries TRBV27 and TRBJ2-7; the D gene is possibly TRBD1 (5 bases). This CDR3 contains 13 residues. V was shortened by 5 bases and J by 3 bases, with 11 bases between the two germline ends. CDR1 and CDR2 (germline): MNHEY, SMNVEV (reference sequence). CDR3 in DNA: TGTGCCAGCAGTCCAGGGATAATCTACGAGCAGTACTTC. Its translation: CASSPGIIYEQYF.

This clonotype turned up a few times. CDR3 nucleotides: TGTGCCAGCAGAGAAACAGGGGGCGGCACAGATACGCAGTATTTT. Translation gives CASRETGGGTDTQYF. The genes are TRBV2 and TRBJ2-3; TRBD1 aligns across 9 bases. After removal of 6 bases from V and 1 base from J, the junction contained 5 bases not matched to a gene. The CDR3 sequence is 15 residues long. CDR1 SNHLY and CDR2 FYNNEI come from the germline V gene.

This clonotype was picked up many times. The chain uses TRBV12-3 or TRBV12-4 and TRBJ1-5; the match to TRBD1 covers 7 bases. The CDR3 covers 15 residues. The V and J ends lost 5 bases and 0 bases, in that order; junction bases with no gene match: 4. CDR3 sequence: CASSPGQFSNQPQHF. Here the CDR3 DNA reads TGTGCCAGCAGTCCGGGACAGTTTAGCAATCAGCCCCAGCATTTT.

This clonotype came up many times. The genes are TRBV10-1 and TRBJ2-7; 7 bases line up with TRBD2. The CDR3 loop spans 13 amino acids. Trimming at V came to 4 bases and at J to 1 base, leaving 1 base not matched to a gene. The germline V gene encodes CDR1 WNHNN and CDR2 SYGVQD (reference sequence). The CDR3, as DNA: TGCGCCAGCAGTGCGGGACTATCCTACGAGCAGTACTTC. This gives the protein CASSAGLSYEQYF.

This sequence joins TRBV7-9 and TRBJ2-2; no reliable D call. Trimming removed 4 bases from V and 7 bases from J, with 16 bases in between. Germline CDR1 and CDR2: SEHNR and FQNEAQ (reference sequence). There are 15 residues in the CDR3. CDR3 amino acids: CASSSRRRPGGELFF. In nucleotides, the CDR3 is TGTGCCAGCAGCTCCCGACGGCGCCCCGGCGGGGAGCTGTTTTTT.

This clonotype has a handful of counts. The gene calls are TRBV12-3 or TRBV12-4 and TRBJ2-1; 8 bases are a match to TRBD2. The J call may be faulty, since TRBJ2-5 better matches the DNA end. The CDR3 covers 15 residues. This chain's CDR3 is CASKEAGEVKETQYF. CDR3 coding DNA: TGTGCCAGCAAGGAAGCGGGAGAGGTAAAAGAGACCCAGTACTTC.

The chain combines TRBV28 with TRBJ2-2; no definite D call. The CDR3 runs 15 residues. Trimming stripped 1 base from V and 6 bases from J, with 12 bases between. Germline assignment: CDR1 MDHEN and CDR2 SYDVKM. Here the CDR3 reads CASSLLGSLAGELFF. In DNA form, the CDR3 reads TGTGCCAGCAGTTTATTGGGTAGCTTGGCCGGGGAGCTGTTTTTT.

The chain combines TRBV29-1 with TRBJ2-1; D is undetermined. Per germline, CDR1 SQVTM and CDR2 ANQGSEA. The CDR3 runs to 16 residues. Trimming cost V 1 base and J 8 bases, with 21 bases left between them. The CDR3 nucleotides are TGCAGCGTTGAAGGATTTGGTGACGCCCGGTGGTATGAGCAGTTCTTC. Translated: CSVEGFGDARWYEQFF.

This clonotype was counted a few times. The chain employs TRBV7-2 and TRBJ2-1; D might be TRBD1 or TRBD2, each matching 5 bases. Trimming removed 6 bases from V and 9 bases from J, with 15 bases in between. This CDR3 comprises 13 residues. Per the germline V gene, CDR1 is SGHTA and CDR2 is FQGNSA. The CDR3 DNA is TGTGCCAGCAGGACCTCCGGGGCAGGTGAGCAGTTCTTC. Translated: CASRTSGAGEQFF.

This clonotype appeared many times. The rearrangement joins TRBV6-2 or TRBV6-3 to TRBJ2-3; 15 nucleotides agree with TRBD2. The CDR3 covers 18 residues. V lost 5 bases to trimming and J lost 3 bases; unmatched junction nucleotides: 9. Per the germline V gene, CDR1 is MNHEY and CDR2 is SVGEGT. CDR3 nucleotide sequence: TGTGCCAGCAGTCCTGGACTAGCGGGAGGGCCAGGGACAGATACGCAGTATTTT. It yields the protein CASSPGLAGGPGTDTQYF.

There are a few counts of this clonotype. This sequence joins TRBV6-2 or TRBV6-3 and TRBJ1-4; 8 bases agree with TRBD1. This CDR3 contains 15 residues. V was clipped by 3 bases and J by 7 bases; unmatched bases: 7. The germline V gene encodes CDR1 MNHEY and CDR2 SVGEGT. The CDR3 region is CASSYHGQGGEKLFF. DNA for the CDR3: TGTGCCAGCAGTTATCACGGACAGGGTGGTGAAAAACTGTTTTTT.

The CDR3 spells CASSISTGIVSGEQYF. For the CDR3, the DNA is TGTGCCAGTAGTATATCGACAGGGATAGTTTCGGGCGAGCAGTACTTC. This chain uses TRBV19 with TRBJ2-7; TRBD1 agrees at 7 bases. Unmatched junction bases numbered 13, after V lost 2 bases and J lost 6 bases. Germline lookup yields CDR1 LNHDA and CDR2 SQIVND (reference sequence). There are 16 residues in the CDR3.

This clonotype was recorded at least ten times. The chain combines TRBV3-1 with TRBJ2-3; 10 bases line up with TRBD2. In germline, CDR1 is LGHDT, CDR2 YNNKEL (reference sequence). The V segment lost 0 bases and the J segment 9 bases; nucleotides outside the gene matches: 6. CDR3 length: 15 residues. The CDR3: CASSQDSGRQKTQYF. DNA of the CDR3: TGTGCCAGCAGCCAAGATAGCGGGAGGCAGAAGACGCAGTATTTT.

This clonotype was picked up a small number of times. In DNA, the CDR3 is TGTGCCAGCAGCGTAGGACAGGGGGGCCACTATGGCTACACCTTC. Protein sequence: CASSVGQGGHYGYTF. The chain has TRBV9 and TRBJ1-2, with TRBD1 matching over 9 bases. From germline, CDR1 is SGDLS and CDR2 YYNGEE. The junction had 3 bases not matched to a gene; V was cut back by 0 bases and J by 3 bases. This CDR3 contains 15 residues.

Comment on this clonotype: Mismatch with germline at one junction end may stem from a read error. CDR3 region: CAGSEEIGPDTQYF. DNA of the CDR3: TGTGCCGGCAGTGAAGAGATAGGGCCCGATACGCAGTATTTT. J is TRBJ2-3 and V is TRBV6-1; no definite D call. The germline V gene has CDR1 MNHNS and CDR2 SASEGT. The length of the CDR3 is 14 residues.

This clonotype has just one count. The CDR3 DNA follows: TGCAGCGCTACGGGACATCTTTGGTATGGCTACACCTTC. Its translation: CSATGHLWYGYTF. This rearrangement joins TRBV29-1 to TRBJ1-2, with D perhaps TRBD1 (6 bases). Trimming removed 7 bases from V and 5 bases from J, with 17 bases in between. Germline V lookup: CDR1 SQVTM, CDR2 ANQGSEA. CDR3 size: 13 residues.

This clonotype was detected many times. V and J are TRBV18 and TRBJ1-2; tentatively, D is TRBD1 (6 bases). V shed 2 bases and J shed 4 bases, with 11 bases lying between them. The CDR3 length is 14 residues. Germline loops: CDR1 KGHSH, CDR2 LQKENI. This chain's CDR3 is CASSPGGLSYGYTF. The CDR3 bases are TGTGCCAGCTCACCAGGGGGGCTCAGCTATGGCTACACCTTC.

This clonotype was counted at least ten times. The chain has TRBV28 and TRBJ2-4; the D gene is possibly TRBD2 (6 bases). The CDR3 length is 15 residues. Per germline, CDR1 MDHEN and CDR2 SYDVKM. The V gene lost 2 bases and the J gene lost 1 base, with 9 bases spanning the gap. The CDR3 loop reads CASSLGGTAKNIQYF. In DNA, the CDR3 is TGTGCCAGCAGTTTAGGAGGGACTGCCAAAAACATTCAGTACTTC. The full variable domain, in which reference TRBV28 and TRBJ2-4 provide the parts outside the CDR3, is DVKVTQSSRYLVKRTGEKVFLECVQDMDHENMFWYRQDPGLGLRLIYFSYDVKMKEKGDIPEGYSVSREKKERFSLILESASTNQTSMYLCASSLGGTAKNIQYFGAGTRLSVL.

At least ten counts were recorded for this clonotype. This chain uses TRBV12-3 or TRBV12-4 with TRBJ2-1, with TRBD2 identical over 10 bases. V lost 5 bases to trimming and J lost 7 bases; unmatched junction nucleotides: 11. This CDR3 comprises 16 residues. The CDR3 is CASSLSGRGVVNEQFF. Here the CDR3 DNA reads TGTGCCAGCAGTCTAAGCGGGAGGGGGGTGGTTAATGAGCAGTTCTTC.

This clonotype was counted ten times or more. This rearrangement joins TRBV28 to TRBJ1-2; 9 positions match TRBD1. The germline gives CDR1 MDHEN, CDR2 SYDVKM. V lost 6 bases to trimming and J lost 6 bases; unmatched junction nucleotides: 8. The CDR3 spans 14 residues. In nucleotides, the CDR3 is TGTGCCAGCAGACGGGACAGGGTTCTAGATGGCTACACCTTC. Translation gives CASRRDRVLDGYTF.

The J gene is TRBJ2-1, the V gene TRBV7-3, with 7 bases that match TRBD1. CDR1 is SGHTA and CDR2 is FQGTGA in the germline V gene. V dropped 4 bases and J dropped 6; count of bases not matched to a gene: 12. The CDR3 is 16 residues long. CDR3 DNA sequence: TGTGCCAGCAGCTCTGAACCCGGGACAGTGTCCAATGAGCAGTTCTTC. This gives the protein CASSSEPGTVSNEQFF.